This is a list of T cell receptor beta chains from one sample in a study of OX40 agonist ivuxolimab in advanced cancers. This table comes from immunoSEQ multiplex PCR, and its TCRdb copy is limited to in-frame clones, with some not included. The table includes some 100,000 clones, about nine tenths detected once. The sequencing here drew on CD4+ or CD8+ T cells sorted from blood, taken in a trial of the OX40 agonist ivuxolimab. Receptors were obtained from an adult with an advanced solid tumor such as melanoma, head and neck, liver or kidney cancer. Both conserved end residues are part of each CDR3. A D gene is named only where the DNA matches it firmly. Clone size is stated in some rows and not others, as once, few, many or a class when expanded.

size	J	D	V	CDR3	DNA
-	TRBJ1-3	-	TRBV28	CASSLSWGNTIYF	TGTGCCAGCAGTTTATCTTGGGGAAACACCATATATTTT
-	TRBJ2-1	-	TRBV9	CASSYGTSRGSYNEQFF	TGTGCCAGCAGCTACGGAACATCTAGAGGCTCCTACAATGAGCAGTTCTTC
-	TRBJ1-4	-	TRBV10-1	CASSEDGDEKLFF	TGCGCCAGCAGTGAGGATGGGGATGAAAAACTGTTTTTT
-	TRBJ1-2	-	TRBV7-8	CASSPFGAGYTF	TGTGCCAGCAGCCCCTTCGGGGCTGGCTACACCTTC
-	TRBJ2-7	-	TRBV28	CASRSLGASSYEQYF	TGTGCCAGCAGATCCCTCGGGGCTAGCTCCTACGAGCAGTACTTC
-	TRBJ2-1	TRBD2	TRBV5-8	CASSLAQGSGSFWFF	TGTGCCAGCAGCTTGGCCCAGGGTAGCGGGAGCTTTTGGTTCTTC
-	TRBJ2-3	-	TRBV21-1	CASIPGTSGMGTQYF	TGTGCCAGCATCCCGGGGACTAGCGGGATGGGTACGCAGTATTTT
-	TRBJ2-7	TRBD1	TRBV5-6	CASSSFGTVSYEQYF	TGTGCCAGCAGCTCGTTCGGGACAGTCTCCTACGAGCAGTACTTC
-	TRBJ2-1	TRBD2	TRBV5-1	CASRMGSGNNEQFF	TGCGCCAGCAGAATGGGTAGCGGGAATAATGAGCAGTTCTTC
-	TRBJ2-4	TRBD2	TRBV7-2	CASSLDPLTSGRHSFIQYF	TGTGCCAGCAGCTTAGACCCCCTGACTAGCGGGAGACATTCTTTCATTCAGTACTTC
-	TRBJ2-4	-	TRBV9	CASSVDGAKNIQYF	TGTGCCAGCAGCGTTGACGGGGCCAAAAACATTCAGTACTTC
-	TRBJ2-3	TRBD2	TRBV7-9	CASTGLAGVPFSTDTQYF	TGTGCCAGCACCGGACTAGCGGGAGTCCCATTTAGCACAGATACGCAGTATTTT
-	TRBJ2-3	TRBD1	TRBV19	CASSKDRVGTDTQYF	TGTGCCAGTAGTAAGGACAGGGTCGGGACAGATACGCAGTATTTT
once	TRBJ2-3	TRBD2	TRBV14	CASSQGFSGRGTDTQYF	TGTGCCAGCAGCCAAGGGTTTAGCGGGAGAGGAACAGATACGCAGTATTTT
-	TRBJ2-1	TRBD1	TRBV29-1	CSVSYSGQYNEQFF	TGCAGCGTTTCCTACTCGGGACAGTACAATGAGCAGTTCTTC
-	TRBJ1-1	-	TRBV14	CASSQDLAMNTEAFF	TGTGCCAGCAGCCAAGATCTGGCTATGAACACTGAAGCTTTCTTT
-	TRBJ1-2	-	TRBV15	CATSRGTAGYTF	TGTGCCACCAGCAGAGGGACAGCGGGCTACACCTTC
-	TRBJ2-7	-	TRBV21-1	CASSRPRGDPAAQYF	TGTGCCAGCAGCAGGCCCCGTGGAGACCCGGCGGCGCAGTACTTC
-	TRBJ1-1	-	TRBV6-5	CASSYAGPTEAFF	TGTGCCAGCAGTTACGCGGGGCCCACTGAAGCTTTCTTT
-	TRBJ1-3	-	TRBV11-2	CASSLQGNTIYF	TGTGCCAGCAGCCTACAGGGAAACACCATATATTTT
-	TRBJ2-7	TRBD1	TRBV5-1	CASQTGEGREQYF	TGCGCCAGCCAGACAGGGGAAGGTCGCGAGCAGTACTTC
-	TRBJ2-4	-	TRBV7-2	CASSLGGPPNGQYF	TGTGCCAGCAGCTTGGGAGGCCCACCAAATGGTCAGTACTTC
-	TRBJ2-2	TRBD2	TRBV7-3	CASSAGTRTGELFF	TGTGCCAGCAGCGCCGGGACTAGGACCGGGGAGCTGTTTTTT
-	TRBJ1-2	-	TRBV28	CASKGTGFVGYTF	TGTGCCAGCAAGGGAACAGGGTTCGTTGGCTACACCTTC
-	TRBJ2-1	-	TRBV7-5	CARANLNEQFF	TGTGCCAGAGCCAATCTCAATGAGCAGTTCTTC
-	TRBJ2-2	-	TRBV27	CASSLLASNTGELFF	TGTGCCAGCAGTTTACTGGCGTCCAACACCGGGGAGCTGTTTTTT
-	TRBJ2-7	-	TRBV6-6	CASSYEYQEWHEQYF	TGTGCCAGCAGTTACGAGTATCAGGAGTGGCACGAGCAGTACTTC
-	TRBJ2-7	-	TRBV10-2	CASSEGYEQYF	TGCGCCAGCAGTGAGGGGTACGAGCAGTACTTC
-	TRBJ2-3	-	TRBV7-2	CASSPPESDTQYF	TGTGCCAGCAGCCCACCCGAATCAGATACGCAGTATTTT
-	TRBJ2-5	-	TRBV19	CASSGSQETQYF	TGTGCCAGCTCCGGGAGCCAAGAGACCCAGTACTTC
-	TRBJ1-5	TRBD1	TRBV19	CASSIGTGGSQPQHF	TGTGCCAGTAGTATTGGGACAGGGGGCTCTCAGCCCCAGCATTTT
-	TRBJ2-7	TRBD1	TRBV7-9	CASSPGTGAGYEQYF	TGTGCCAGCAGCCCCGGGACAGGAGCGGGCTACGAGCAGTACTTC
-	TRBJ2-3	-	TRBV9	CASSVAFAPGVTDTQYF	TGTGCCAGCAGCGTAGCTTTCGCCCCGGGGGTCACAGATACGCAGTATTTT
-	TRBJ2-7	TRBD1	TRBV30	CAWTDRGSYEQYF	TGTGCCTGGACAGACAGGGGTTCCTACGAGCAGTACTTC
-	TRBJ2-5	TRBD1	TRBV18	CASSPRAGGTHETQYF	TGTGCCAGCTCACCACGGGCAGGGGGAACCCACGAGACCCAGTACTTC
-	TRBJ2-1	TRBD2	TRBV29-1	CSVWTSGGSSYNEQFF	TGCAGCGTTTGGACTAGCGGGGGTAGCTCCTACAATGAGCAGTTCTTC
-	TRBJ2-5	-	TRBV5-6	CASSLARGSQETQYF	TGTGCCAGCAGCTTGGCACGGGGGAGCCAAGAGACCCAGTACTTC
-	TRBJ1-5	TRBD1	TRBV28	CASSGPRQGGQPQHF	TGTGCCTCCAGTGGACCAAGACAGGGTGGTCAGCCCCAGCATTTT
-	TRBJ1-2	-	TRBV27	CASSRDGTNYGYTF	TGTGCCAGCAGCAGGGACGGAACTAACTATGGCTACACCTTC
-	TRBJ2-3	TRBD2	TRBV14	CASSSRTSGMVTDTQYF	TGTGCCAGCAGCTCTCGGACTAGCGGGATGGTTACAGATACGCAGTATTTT
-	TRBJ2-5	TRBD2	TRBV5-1	CASSLEVGGRETQYF	TGCGCCAGCAGCTTGGAGGTGGGAGGGCGAGAGACCCAGTACTTC
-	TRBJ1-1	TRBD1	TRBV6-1	CASSDWGQGLGNTEAFF	TGTGCCAGCAGTGATTGGGGACAGGGACTTGGGAACACTGAAGCTTTCTTT